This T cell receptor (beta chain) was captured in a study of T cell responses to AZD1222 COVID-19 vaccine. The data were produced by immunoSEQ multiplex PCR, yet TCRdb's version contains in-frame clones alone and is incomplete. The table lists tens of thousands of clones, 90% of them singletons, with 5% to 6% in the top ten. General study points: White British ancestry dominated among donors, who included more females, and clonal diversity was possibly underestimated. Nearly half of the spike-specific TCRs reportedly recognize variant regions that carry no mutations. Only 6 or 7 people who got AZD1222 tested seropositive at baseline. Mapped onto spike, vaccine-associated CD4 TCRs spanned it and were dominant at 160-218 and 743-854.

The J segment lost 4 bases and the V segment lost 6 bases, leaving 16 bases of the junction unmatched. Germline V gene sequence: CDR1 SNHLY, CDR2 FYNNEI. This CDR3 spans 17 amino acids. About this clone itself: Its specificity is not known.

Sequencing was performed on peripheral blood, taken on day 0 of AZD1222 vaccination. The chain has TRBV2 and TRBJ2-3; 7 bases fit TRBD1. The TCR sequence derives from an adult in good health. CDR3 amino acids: CASSTTRGQGVSDTQYF. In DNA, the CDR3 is TGTGCCAGCAGCACAACGCGAGGGCAGGGGGTTTCAGATACGCAGTATTTT.